A selection of T cell receptor beta chains follows, all from one sample in a study of T cell responses to AZD1222 COVID-19 vaccine. Sequenced by immunoSEQ multiplex PCR; TCRdb stores in-frame clones only, minus some. The sample includes 77,000 or so clones, roughly 84% of them seen just once. This material consisted of peripheral blood, taken 28 days after the second AZD1222 dose. The receptors were gathered from an adult who received the AZD1222 COVID-19 vaccine. Both conserved end residues are part of each CDR3. D genes are given only for firm matches. Clone size is stated in some rows and not others, as once, few, many or a class when expanded.

V: TRBV6-8
D: -
J: TRBJ2-7
size: -
CDR3: CASSYSRLNAQYF
DNA: TGTGCCAGCAGTTACTCGAGGTTGAATGCGCAGTACTTC

V: TRBV5-1
D: -
J: TRBJ2-5
size: -
CDR3: CASRGETGPGGETQYF
DNA: TGCGCCAGCAGAGGAGAGACAGGCCCTGGAGGGGAGACCCAGTACTTC

V: TRBV6-5
D: -
J: TRBJ2-1
size: -
CDR3: CAFLRGGAYNEQFF
DNA: TGTGCCTTTCTCAGAGGGGGGGCTTACAATGAGCAGTTCTTC

V: TRBV4-3
D: -
J: TRBJ2-3
size: -
CDR3: CASSQEIYRARTDTQYF
DNA: TGCGCCAGCAGCCAAGAAATTTATAGGGCACGCACAGATACGCAGTATTTT

V: TRBV5-5
D: -
J: TRBJ2-1
size: -
CDR3: CASSITSSSEQFF
DNA: TGTGCCAGCAGCATTACTAGTTCTAGTGAGCAGTTCTTC

V: TRBV13
D: -
J: TRBJ1-6
size: -
CDR3: CASSYQGGIGSSYNSPLHF
DNA: TGTGCCAGCAGCTACCAAGGTGGGATTGGAAGCTCCTATAATTCACCCCTCCACTTT

V: TRBV18
D: TRBD1
J: TRBJ1-2
size: -
CDR3: CASSPSTGGDGGYTF
DNA: TGTGCCAGCTCACCGTCGACAGGGGGCGATGGTGGCTACACCTTC

V: TRBV5-4
D: TRBD1
J: TRBJ1-2
size: -
CDR3: CASSRGQGDGYTF
DNA: TGTGCCAGCAGCCGGGGACAGGGCGATGGCTACACCTTC

V: TRBV5-6
D: TRBD2
J: TRBJ2-1
size: -
CDR3: CASSVPLSGGINEQFF
DNA: TGTGCCAGCAGCGTCCCTCTGTCGGGGGGGATCAATGAGCAGTTCTTC

V: TRBV6-2/TRBV6-3
D: TRBD1
J: TRBJ1-4
size: -
CDR3: CASSYSDRGREKLFF
DNA: TGTGCCAGCAGTTACTCGGACAGGGGGCGAGAAAAACTGTTTTTT

V: TRBV30
D: -
J: TRBJ2-3
size: -
CDR3: CAWSERVNTQYF
DNA: TGTGCCTGGAGTGAGCGAGTGAATACGCAGTATTTT

V: TRBV5-1
D: -
J: TRBJ1-2
size: -
CDR3: CASSLDGSRGTNYGYTF
DNA: TGCGCCAGCAGCTTGGACGGCAGTCGAGGGACTAACTATGGCTACACCTTC

V: TRBV12-5
D: -
J: TRBJ2-1
size: -
CDR3: CASGLSPYNEQFF
DNA: TGTGCTAGTGGTTTGTCACCCTACAATGAGCAGTTCTTC

V: TRBV7-3
D: TRBD1
J: TRBJ1-1
size: once
CDR3: CASSPVGGRAEAFF
DNA: TGTGCCAGCAGTCCGGTAGGGGGCAGAGCTGAAGCTTTCTTT

V: TRBV4-2
D: -
J: TRBJ1-5
size: -
CDR3: CASSAEPGGNQPQHF
DNA: TGTGCCAGCAGCGCAGAGCCAGGAGGCAATCAGCCCCAGCATTTT

V: TRBV6-5
D: -
J: TRBJ1-1
size: few
CDR3: CASMEGGAGYTEAFF
DNA: TGTGCCAGCATGGAGGGGGGGGCGGGTTACACTGAAGCTTTCTTT

V: TRBV9
D: -
J: TRBJ2-1
size: -
CDR3: CASSVALDSNEQFF
DNA: TGTGCCAGCAGCGTAGCCCTCGACTCCAATGAGCAGTTCTTC

V: TRBV4-3
D: TRBD2
J: TRBJ2-3
size: -
CDR3: CASSRALSGGDRSTDTQYF
DNA: TGCGCCAGCAGCCGCGCCCTTAGCGGGGGAGATCGTAGCACAGATACGCAGTATTTT

V: TRBV6-5
D: -
J: TRBJ2-6
size: -
CDR3: CASSKGLSGANVLTF
DNA: TGTGCCAGCAGCAAAGGCCTCTCTGGGGCCAACGTCCTGACTTTC